This T cell receptor (beta chain) comes out of a study of shared clonotypes between healthy human individuals. Only in-frame clones appear in the TCRdb table, and some are missing; sequencing was by immunoSEQ multiplex PCR. The data hold around 610,000 clones, with around 96% observed a single time. The CDR3 length is 15 residues. Trimming cost V 3 bases and J 1 base, with 12 bases left between them. CDR1 and CDR2 (germline): MDHEN, SYDVKM. Naive CD8 cells were CD45RO-negative, positively selected for CCR7, excluding terminally differentiated effector memory CD45RA+ cells. This rearrangement joins TRBV28 to TRBJ1-1, with D unclear. Sequenced: naive CD8+ T cells sorted from blood. This TCR derives from a woman in her twenties or thirties in good health. The DNA of the CDR3 is TGTGCCAGCAGTTTTTCTTTCCAGACGAACACTGAAGCTTTCTTT. It codes for CASSFSFQTNTEAFF.